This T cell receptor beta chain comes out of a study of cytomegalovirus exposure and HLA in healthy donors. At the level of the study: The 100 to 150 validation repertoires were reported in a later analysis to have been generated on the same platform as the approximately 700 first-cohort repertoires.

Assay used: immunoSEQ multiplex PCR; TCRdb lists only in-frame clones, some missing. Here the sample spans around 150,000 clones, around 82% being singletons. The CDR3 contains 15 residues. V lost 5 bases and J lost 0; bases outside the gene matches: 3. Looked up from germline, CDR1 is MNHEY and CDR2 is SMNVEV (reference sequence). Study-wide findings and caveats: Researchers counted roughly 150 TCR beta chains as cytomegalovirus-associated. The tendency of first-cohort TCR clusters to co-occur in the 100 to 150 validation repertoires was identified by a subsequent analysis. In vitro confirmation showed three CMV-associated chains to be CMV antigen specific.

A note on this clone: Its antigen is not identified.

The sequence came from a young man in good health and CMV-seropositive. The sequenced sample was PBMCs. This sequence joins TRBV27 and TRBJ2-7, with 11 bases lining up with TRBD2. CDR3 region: CASSPTSGSSYEQYF. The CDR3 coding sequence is TGTGCCAGCAGTCCTACTAGCGGGAGCTCCTACGAGCAGTACTTC.